This T cell receptor beta chain derives from a study of cytomegalovirus exposure and HLA in healthy donors. Overall study results and limits: It was 150 to 200 TCR beta chains that were listed as cytomegalovirus-associated. Analysis performed later showed TCR beta chains linked to HLA being more clonally expanded than equally common others.

A word on this clone: The antigen remains unidentified.

Per the germline V gene, CDR1 is LNHDA and CDR2 is SQIVND (reference sequence). This CDR3 comprises 13 residues. V lost 6 bases to trimming and J lost 6 bases; unmatched junction nucleotides: 7. 60 Vbeta and 13 Jbeta primers were used in PCR. TCRdb's copy holds only in-frame clones and misses some; the assay was immunoSEQ multiplex PCR. The sample has 120,000 or so clones, under 12% seen once. Specimen: PBMCs. The chain carries TRBV19 and TRBJ2-7; 8 nucleotides align to TRBD2. The clonotype comes from a woman aged 18 to 35 in good health and CMV-seropositive. In nucleotides, the CDR3 is TGTGCCAGTAGAGCGGGAGTAGGCTCCGAGCAGTACTTC. This translates into CASRAGVGSEQYF.